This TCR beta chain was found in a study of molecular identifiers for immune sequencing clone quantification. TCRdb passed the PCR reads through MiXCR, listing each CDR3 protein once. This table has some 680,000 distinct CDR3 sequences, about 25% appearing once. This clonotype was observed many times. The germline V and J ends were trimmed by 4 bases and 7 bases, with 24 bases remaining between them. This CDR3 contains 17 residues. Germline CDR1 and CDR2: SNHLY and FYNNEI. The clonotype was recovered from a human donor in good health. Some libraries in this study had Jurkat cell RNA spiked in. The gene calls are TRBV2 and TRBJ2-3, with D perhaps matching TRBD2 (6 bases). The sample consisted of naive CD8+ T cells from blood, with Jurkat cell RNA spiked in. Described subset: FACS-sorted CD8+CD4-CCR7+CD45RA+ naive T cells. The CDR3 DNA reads TGTGCCAGCAGTGGGATTACGGGGGAATCGGTTATGAATACGCAGTATTTT. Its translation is CASSGITGESVMNTQYF.